Presented here are 8 T cell receptor beta chains from one specimen sequenced in a study of T cell changes during pregnancy in multiple sclerosis. The assay was immunoSEQ multiplex PCR, and TCRdb's table has in-frame clones only and misses some. The sample yields around 56,000 clones, about 90% seen once. This material consisted of CD4+ T cells from peripheral blood mononuclear cells, taken in the first trimester of pregnancy. Receptors originate from a female donor with multiple sclerosis, enrolled in a pregnancy study.

The chain combines TRBV7-3 with TRBJ2-1, with 9 bases matching TRBD2. The junction had 2 bases not matched to a gene; V was cut back by 8 bases and J by 6 bases. The germline V gene encodes CDR1 SGHTA and CDR2 FQGTGA. The CDR3 runs to 12 residues. CDR3 nucleotide sequence: TGTGCCAGCGGGACTAGCCTCAATGAGCAGTTCTTC. It translates to CASGTSLNEQFF. Looking up the rest from reference TRBV7-3 and TRBJ2-1 gives the full variable domain: GAGVSQTPSNKVTEKGKYVELRCDPISGHTALYWYRQSLGQGPEFLIYFQGTGAADDSGLPNDRFFAVRPEGSVSTLKIQRTERGDSAVYLCASGTSLNEQFFGPGTRLTVL.

In DNA form, the CDR3 reads TGTGCCAGCAGCGTAGGGGGACTAGCTCCCGGGGAGCTGTTTTTT. Amino acid sequence: CASSVGGLAPGELFF. The rearrangement links TRBV9 to TRBJ2-2; TRBD2 matches 9 bases. Germline V gene data show CDR1 as SGDLS and CDR2 as YYNGEE. This CDR3 has 15 residues. V was clipped by 0 bases and J by 6 bases; unmatched bases: 3.

The chain combines TRBV6-5 with TRBJ2-5; TRBD2 is a possible D gene (6 bases). CDR1 and CDR2 from the germline V gene are MNHEY and SVGAGI. The germline V and J ends were trimmed by 0 bases and 5 bases, with 10 bases remaining between them. CDR3 size: 14 residues. CDR3 in amino acids: CASSYSASAETQYF. For the CDR3, the DNA is TGTGCCAGCAGTTACTCGGCTAGCGCTGAGACCCAGTACTTC.

This clone was found once. J is TRBJ1-6 and V is TRBV7-2, with 7 bases aligning to TRBD1. V lost 4 bases and J lost 10; bases outside the gene matches: 10. Looked up from germline, CDR1 is SGHTA and CDR2 is FQGNSA. There are 15 residues in the CDR3. The CDR3, as DNA: TGTGCCAGCAGCTCGACAGGGAATGGAAGGTCACCCCTCCACTTT. Translated: CASSSTGNGRSPLHF.

A single count supports this clone. V and J are TRBV5-1 and TRBJ2-1; D not certain. CDR1 SGHRS and CDR2 YFSETQ come from the germline V gene. V was pared by 2 bases and J by 5 bases, with 8 bases between. The CDR3 covers 13 residues. The CDR3 DNA reads as TGCGCCAGCAGCTTCTACCTACACAATGAGCAGTTCTTC. Protein: CASSFYLHNEQFF.

The chain has TRBV4-2 and TRBJ2-2; D possibly corresponds to TRBD1 (6 bases). The CDR3 loop spans 16 amino acids. Per the germline V gene, CDR1 is LGHNA and CDR2 is YNFKEQ. The ends were cut back, 2 bases at V and 0 bases at J, with 10 bases in the middle. As DNA, the CDR3 is TGTGCCAGCAGCCAACGGGCAGGGGCGAACACCGGGGAGCTGTTTTTT. Its translation: CASSQRAGANTGELFF.

The V call is TRBV19, the J call TRBJ1-5; the D gene is possibly TRBD1 (6 bases). V was cut by 7 bases and J by 0 bases, with 13 bases left in between. The length of the CDR3 is 15 residues. Germline values: CDR1 LNHDA, CDR2 SQIVND (reference sequence). Written as DNA, the CDR3 is TGTGCCAGTACCTGGACAGACTATAGCAATCAGCCCCAGCATTTT. This translates into CASTWTDYSNQPQHF.

The V and J genes are TRBV9 and TRBJ2-5, with TRBD2 matching 16 bases. This CDR3 is built from 17 residues. After removal of 3 bases from V and 4 bases from J, the junction contained 6 bases not matched to a gene. CDR1 is SGDLS and CDR2 is YYNGEE in the germline V gene. In nucleotides, the CDR3 is TGTGCCAGCAGCGAGGGGGGACTAGCGGGGGGGCGAGAGACCCAGTACTTC. This sequence encodes CASSEGGLAGGRETQYF.